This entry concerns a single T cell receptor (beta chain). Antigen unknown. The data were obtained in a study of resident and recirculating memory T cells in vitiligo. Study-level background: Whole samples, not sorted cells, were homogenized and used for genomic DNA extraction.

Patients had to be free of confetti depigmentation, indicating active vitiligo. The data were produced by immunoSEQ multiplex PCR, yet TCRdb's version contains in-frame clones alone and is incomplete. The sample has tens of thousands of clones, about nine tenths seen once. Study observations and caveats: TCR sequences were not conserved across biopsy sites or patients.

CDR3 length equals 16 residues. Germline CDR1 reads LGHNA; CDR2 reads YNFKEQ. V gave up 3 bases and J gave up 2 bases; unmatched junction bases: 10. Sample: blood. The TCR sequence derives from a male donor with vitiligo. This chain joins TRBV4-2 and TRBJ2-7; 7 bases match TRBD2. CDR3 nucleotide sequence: TGTGCCAGCAGCCACCCTTCGGGAGCGGGGACCTACGAGCAGTACTTC. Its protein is CASSHPSGAGTYEQYF.